These T cell receptor beta chains were read from a single sample in a study of blood T cell repertoires in COVID-19. TCRdb's table, derived via immunoSEQ multiplex PCR, lists solely in-frame clones and lacks some. The top ten clones hold roughly 5.8% of a sample with more than 15,000 clones, 85% to 95% of them seen once. The sample consisted of peripheral blood. The receptors derive from a human donor in a cohort sampled during active COVID-19. The CDR3 runs from the conserved cysteine through the conserved F or W. The D gene is left open where the match is weak.

TRBD1 TRBV25-1 CASSLQGARDEQFF
NA TRBV5-4 CASSLASTLGNTIYF
NA TRBV5-6 CASSFLDGSSGANVLTF
NA TRBV7-9 CASSLDIDGYTF
TRBD1 TRBV30 CAWSFYRGHEQYF
TRBD2 TRBV5-1 CASSFSGGGPDTQYF
TRBD1 TRBV13 CASSYNRDRGFGYTF
TRBD1 TRBV4-3 CASSQDDRAYTF
TRBD2 TRBV19 CASSIGEGNEQYF
NA TRBV25-1 CASSEAYGLYEQFF
NA TRBV11-2 CASSPIRADTQYF
NA TRBV2 CASSAKEDEQFF
TRBD1 TRBV5-1 CASCSGQSSPSHSPLHF
TRBD1 TRBV7-9 CASSSLQGNYGYTF
TRBD1 TRBV5-1 CASSWTGGSGEQYF
NA TRBV3-1/TRBV3-2 CASSMSRAPNQPQHF
TRBD2 TRBV27 CASSLWSSGNTGELFF
TRBD2 TRBV4-3 CASSRLAGGVETQYF
NA TRBV10-1 CASSERGRGNTEAFF
NA TRBV10-3 CAISDGPTAGEQYF
TRBD2 TRBV6-6 CASSPSGLAGEGYNEQFF
NA TRBV19 CASSIRVGAGEQPQHF
TRBD1 TRBV10-3 CAISEGTGRGYEQYF
NA TRBV28 CASRRGRAYEQYF
NA TRBV25-1 CASRGQGPYEQYF
NA TRBV11-1 CASSLRAVGPDTQYF
TRBD2 TRBV28 CASSSTSGGFYEQYF
NA TRBV18 CASSPGGQETQYF
TRBD1 TRBV7-8 CASSRTGKGTEAFF
NA TRBV5-4 CASNSEADTQYF
NA TRBV12-3/TRBV12-4 CASSPEQNYEQYF
TRBD1 TRBV7-2 CASSPGQARDYGYTF
NA TRBV28 CASSLPQGMGKGYTF
TRBD1 TRBV15 CATSYGTGGYEQYF
TRBD1 TRBV7-6 CASSADRGPWNEKLFF
NA TRBV3-1/TRBV3-2 CASSQGRVRDANYGYTF
NA TRBV5-1 CASSLAGNTEAFF
TRBD2 TRBV2 CASSEVLAEGHGELFF
NA TRBV3-1/TRBV3-2 CASSETGYNSPLHF
NA TRBV6-5 CASSSMTGLEAFF
NA TRBV4-3 CASSSLNYGYTF
TRBD1 TRBV27 CASSRGQVNQPQHF
NA TRBV6-5 CASSRPYPGDYEQYF
NA TRBV3-1/TRBV3-2 CASSQERNRAPPYNEQFF
NA TRBV7-9 CASSGAGVRGYTF
NA TRBV12-3/TRBV12-4 CASSPSGYEQYF
NA TRBV6-5 CASRGDRGAEETQYF
NA TRBV6-5 CASSDIYGYTF
NA TRBV4-1 CASSLEDTDNQPQHF
NA TRBV9 CASSVDSGLLNYGYTF
NA TRBV18 CASSPTSRPGNTIYF
NA TRBV6-2/TRBV6-3 CASSYGETQYF
NA TRBV3-1/TRBV3-2 CASSPKVVAAAGELFF
NA TRBV7-3 CASSSSPAYEQYF
TRBD2 TRBV6-5 CATRPGGKYEQYF
TRBD1 TRBV19 CASRTDRGRRSEAFF
TRBD2 TRBV15 CATSRDSSGIVVSEQFF